The TCR beta chain described here comes from a study of CD4+ T cells in melanoma. Study-wide points: A reported correlation linked neoantigen-specific CD4+ T cells to CD8+, macrophage and B cell function.

Concerning this clone itself: What it recognizes is unknown.

The method was immunoSEQ multiplex PCR; TCRdb's version includes in-frame clones alone and lacks a portion of them. Here the sample spans fewer than 4,500 clones, around 70% being singletons. Sequences were obtained from cells from a culture (not recorded whether cultured in vitro). The clonotype originates from a human donor with melanoma.

CDR3 bases: TGTGCCAGCAGTTACCCAGGGGGAGGTGAAGCTTTCTTT. Translated: CASSYPGGGEAFF. The chain has TRBV6-2 or TRBV6-3 and TRBJ1-1; 7 positions agree with TRBD1. The CDR3 extends over 13 amino acids. V was pared by 2 bases and J by 7 bases, with 4 bases of the junction left unmatched. Germline V lookup: CDR1 MNHEY, CDR2 SVGEGT.